Listed below are T cell receptor beta chains from one sample, sequenced in a study of response to subunit inactivated influenza vaccine. Using its own MiXCR run on the RT-PCR reads, TCRdb lists one record per CDR3 protein. The sample has a few hundred thousand distinct CDR3 sequences, 6% to 9% seen once. Sequenced here: PBMCs from blood, sampled 23 months after vaccination. These receptors originate from a man in his fifties or sixties who received an inactivated influenza vaccine. The conserved cysteine and the conserved F or W are not part of the CDR3 here. The D gene is left open where the match is weak.

D	J	length	V	CDR3
NA	TRBJ2-7	12	TRBV6-2/TRBV6-3	ASTWGGSPYEQY
TRBD1	TRBJ2-7	13	TRBV2	ASRTTGTGGREQY
NA	TRBJ2-3	15	TRBV28	ASSFYRVEASTDTQY
TRBD2	TRBJ2-5	14	TRBV10-2	ASTGGSGGTQETQY
NA	TRBJ1-1	12	TRBV29-1	SVGVGGRGSEAF
TRBD1	TRBJ2-7	13	TRBV15	ATSRDRGQSYEQY
NA	TRBJ1-4	15	TRBV7-9	ASSLVGGAATNEKLF
TRBD2	TRBJ2-1	14	TRBV7-9	ASSYWTSGSDNEQF
NA	TRBJ2-2	14	TRBV3-1	ASSAVGGRNTGELF
TRBD1	TRBJ2-6	12	TRBV6-5	ASSYSRQGHLLT
NA	TRBJ1-4	11	TRBV18	ASSPSRNEKLF
NA	TRBJ2-1	14	TRBV24-1	ATSEATVSSYNEQF
NA	TRBJ1-2	15	TRBV7-9	ASSLSRRRSGGYGYT
NA	TRBJ2-6	12	TRBV12-3/TRBV12-4	ASSSYSGANVLT
NA	TRBJ2-5	15	TRBV11-2	ASSSLRRAASDPTQY
TRBD1	TRBJ2-1	14	TRBV3-1	ASSQVVGQGQIEQF
NA	TRBJ2-5	12	TRBV7-2	ASSLNERRETQY
NA	TRBJ2-3	13	TRBV6-5	ASSYLRGGPDTQY
NA	TRBJ1-2	10	TRBV10-3	AISEGQRGYT
NA	TRBJ1-2	15	TRBV6-2/TRBV6-3	ASSWAGGGQLLYGYT
TRBD2	TRBJ2-6	12	TRBV20-1	SGLAPSGANVLT
NA	TRBJ2-2	13	TRBV28	ASSLGHHNTGELF
NA	TRBJ2-5	12	TRBV7-9	ASSFWGLVETQY
NA	TRBJ2-5	15	TRBV20-1	SETTLAPRGAQETQY
TRBD2	TRBJ2-5	12	TRBV29-1	SAGGAVPQETQY
NA	TRBJ2-3	15	TRBV20-1	SARPILEGLGTDTQY
NA	TRBJ2-6	10	TRBV28	ASVSGANVLT
TRBD2	TRBJ2-3	13	TRBV10-3	ATGGPSGRADTQY
NA	TRBJ2-3	13	TRBV25-1	ASSEGSRRTDTQY
TRBD2	TRBJ2-2	13	TRBV20-1	SANPGGGVTGELF
NA	TRBJ2-1	11	TRBV6-1	ASSRGHPNEQF
TRBD1	TRBJ1-6	14	TRBV7-9	ASSFETGWNNSPLH
NA	TRBJ2-2	13	TRBV15	ATSRGAQDTGELF
NA	TRBJ2-1	10	TRBV2	ASSEAFIEQF
NA	TRBJ2-1	11	TRBV29-1	SVGFDSYNEQF
TRBD1	TRBJ2-7	11	TRBV2	AVIRDSSYEQY
NA	TRBJ2-5	13	TRBV28	ASSFKGGWQETQY
NA	TRBJ1-2	11	TRBV12-3/TRBV12-4	ASSFPLNYGYT
NA	TRBJ2-1	13	TRBV9	ASSVGEIGYNEQF
NA	TRBJ1-1	12	TRBV12-3/TRBV12-4	ASSLVGQYTEAF
TRBD2	TRBJ2-7	14	TRBV28	ASSDRTSGGTYEQY
NA	TRBJ2-3	10	TRBV6-5	ATLSSTDTQY
NA	TRBJ2-2	12	TRBV4-2	ASSPGHNTGELF
TRBD1	TRBJ2-2	12	TRBV3-1	ASSQQQGAGELF
NA	TRBJ2-1	15	TRBV4-2	ASSPLGTAGSYNEQF
TRBD1	TRBJ2-1	14	TRBV5-5	ASSPTGERSYNEQF
TRBD1	TRBJ2-7	14	TRBV15	ATSREWDRPGYEQY